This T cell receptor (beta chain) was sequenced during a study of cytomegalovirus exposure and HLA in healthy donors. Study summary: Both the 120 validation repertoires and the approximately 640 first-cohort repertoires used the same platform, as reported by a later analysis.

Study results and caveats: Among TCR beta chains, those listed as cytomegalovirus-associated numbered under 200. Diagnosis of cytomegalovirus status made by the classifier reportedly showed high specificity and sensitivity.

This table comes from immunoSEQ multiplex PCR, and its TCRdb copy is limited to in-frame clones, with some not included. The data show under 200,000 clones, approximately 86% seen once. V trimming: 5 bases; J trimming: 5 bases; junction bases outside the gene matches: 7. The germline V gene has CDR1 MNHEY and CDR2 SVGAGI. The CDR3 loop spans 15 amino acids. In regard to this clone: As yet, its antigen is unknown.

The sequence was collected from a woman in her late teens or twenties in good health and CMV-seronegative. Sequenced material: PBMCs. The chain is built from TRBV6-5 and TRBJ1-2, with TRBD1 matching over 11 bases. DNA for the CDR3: TGTGCCAGCAGTGTCGGACAGGGGGCTTTATATGGCTACACCTTC. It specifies CASSVGQGALYGYTF.